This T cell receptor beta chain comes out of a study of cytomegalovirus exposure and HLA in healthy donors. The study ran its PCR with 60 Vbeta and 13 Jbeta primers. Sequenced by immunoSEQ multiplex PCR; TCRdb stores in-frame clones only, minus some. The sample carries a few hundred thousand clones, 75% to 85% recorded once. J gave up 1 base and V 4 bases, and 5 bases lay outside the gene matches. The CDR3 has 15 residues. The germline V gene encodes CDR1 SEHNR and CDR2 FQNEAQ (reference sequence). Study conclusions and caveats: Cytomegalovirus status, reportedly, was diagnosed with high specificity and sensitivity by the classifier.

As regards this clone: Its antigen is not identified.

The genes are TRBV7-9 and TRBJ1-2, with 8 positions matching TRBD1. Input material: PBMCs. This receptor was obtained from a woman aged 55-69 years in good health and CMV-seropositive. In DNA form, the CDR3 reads TGTGCCAGCAGCTCCCGGGACAGGCATAACTATGGCTACACCTTC. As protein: CASSSRDRHNYGYTF. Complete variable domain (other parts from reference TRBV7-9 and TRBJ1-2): DTGVSQNPRHKITKRGQNVTFRCDPISEHNRLYWYRQTLGQGPEFLTYFQNEAQLEKSRLLSDRFSAERPKGSFSTLEIQRTEQGDSAMYLCASSSRDRHNYGYTFGSGTRLTVV.